The 21 T cell receptor beta chains given below trace back to one sample, sequenced in a study of blood T cell repertoires in COVID-19. TCRdb's table, derived via immunoSEQ multiplex PCR, lists solely in-frame clones and lacks some. The sample carries a few hundred thousand clones, more than 70% recorded once. Specimen: PBMCs or T cells enriched from blood (not recorded which). Receptor source: a woman between 40 and 50 years old with acute COVID-19.

This sequence joins TRBV4-1 and TRBJ2-7; TRBD2 matches 8 bases. V gave up 2 bases and J gave up 3 bases; unmatched junction bases: 9. Germline V gene lookup returns CDR1 MGHRA and CDR2 YSYEKL. CDR3 length: 16 amino acids. In nucleotides, the CDR3 is TGCGCCAGCAGCCAACTTGACCGGGGGGGCCTCTACGAGCAGTACTTC. Translated: CASSQLDRGGLYEQYF.

The chain has TRBV28 and TRBJ2-1; D is possibly TRBD2 (5 bases). V shed 6 bases and J shed 0 bases, with 12 bases lying between them. The CDR3 consists of 15 residues. Germline V gives CDR1 MDHEN, CDR2 SYDVKM. The CDR3, as DNA: TGTGCCAGCAGCCTCGGGGATAGCTCCTACAATGAGCAGTTCTTC. This translates into CASSLGDSSYNEQFF. The variable domain in full, with the rest retrieved from reference TRBV28 and TRBJ2-1, is DVKVTQSSRYLVKRTGEKVFLECVQDMDHENMFWYRQDPGLGLRLIYFSYDVKMKEKGDIPEGYSVSREKKERFSLILESASTNQTSMYLCASSLGDSSYNEQFFGPGTRLTVL.

This chain uses TRBV5-1 with TRBJ2-1, with D possibly TRBD1 on 5 matching bases. The CDR3 consists of 14 residues. V lost 2 bases, J lost 3 bases, and 9 bases lay in between. CDR1 SGHRS and CDR2 YFSETQ come from the germline V gene. The CDR3 loop reads CASSFRQGYNEQFF. CDR3 nucleotides: TGCGCCAGCAGCTTCCGTCAGGGCTACAATGAGCAGTTCTTC.

Comment on this clone: Within the sample, other DNA sequences also encode this same CDR3. The chain's CDR3 is CASSLEGSSYEQYF. The CDR3 DNA is TGTGCCAGCAGTTTAGAAGGGAGCTCCTACGAGCAGTACTTC. This rearrangement joins TRBV28 to TRBJ2-7, with D possibly matching TRBD2 (5 bases). This CDR3 is built from 14 residues. V gave up 2 bases and J gave up 0 bases, with 8 bases separating them. The germline gives CDR1 MDHEN, CDR2 SYDVKM.

The CDR3 coding sequence is TGTGCCAGCAGCTTAGTTCTAGCGGGGCGCACAGATACGCAGTATTTT. As protein: CASSLVLAGRTDTQYF. The gene calls are TRBV7-2 and TRBJ2-3, with TRBD2 identical over 9 bases. Germline assignment: CDR1 SGHTA and CDR2 FQGNSA. With V trimmed by 1 base and J by 1 base, 3 bases remained unmatched. The CDR3 extends over 16 amino acids. The full variable domain, in which reference TRBV7-2 and TRBJ2-3 provide the parts outside the CDR3, is GAGVSQSPSNKVTEKGKDVELRCDPISGHTALYWYRQSLGQGLEFLIYFQGNSAPDKSGLPSDRFSAERTGGSVSTLTIQRTQQEDSAVYLCASSLVLAGRTDTQYFGPGTRLTVL.

This clone was seen only a few times. The chain combines TRBV19 with TRBJ1-2, with TRBD1 matching 10 bases. In germline, CDR1 is LNHDA, CDR2 SQIVND (reference sequence). Trimming at V came to 4 bases and at J to 5 bases, leaving 7 bases not matched to a gene. The CDR3 covers 15 residues. The DNA for the CDR3 is TGTGCCAGTAGTAAGGACAGGGGGATTTGGTATGGCTACACCTTC. Translated, it gives CASSKDRGIWYGYTF.

The chain's CDR3 is CASPSGGNTDTQYF. In DNA form, the CDR3 reads TGTGCCTCTCCTAGCGGGGGAAACACAGATACGCAGTATTTT. The V and J genes are TRBV30 and TRBJ2-3, with 10 bases matching TRBD2. Germline trimming cut 7 bases from V and 2 bases from J; bases unmatched to any gene: 6. This CDR3 is 14 amino acids long. Germline V gene sequence: CDR1 GTSNPN, CDR2 SVGIG (reference sequence).

The chain carries TRBV11-2 and TRBJ1-6, with D maybe TRBD1 (5 bases). CDR1 and CDR2 from the germline V gene are SGHAT and FQNNGV. There are 15 residues in the CDR3. V lost 5 bases and J 7 bases, leaving 15 bases between the germline ends. CDR3 amino acids: CASSEARAVNSPLHF. In DNA, the CDR3 is TGTGCCAGCAGCGAAGCCAGGGCGGTGAATTCACCCCTCCACTTT. The full variable domain, with the rest looked up from reference TRBV11-2 and TRBJ1-6, is EAGVAQSPRYKIIEKRQSVAFWCNPISGHATLYWYQQILGQGPKLLIQFQNNGVVDDSQLPKDRFSAERLKGVDSTLKIQPAKLEDSAVYLCASSEARAVNSPLHFGNGTRLTVT.

The V gene is TRBV11-2, the J gene TRBJ2-1, with 10 bases fitting TRBD2. CDR1 is SGHAT and CDR2 is FQNNGV in the germline V gene. There are 14 residues in the CDR3. With 5 bases clipped from V and 9 bases from J, the junction kept 7 bases outside the gene matches. The CDR3 nucleotides read TGTGCCAGCAGCCAGCGGGGGGGAAGAGGTGAGCAGTTCTTC. Translated, it gives CASSQRGGRGEQFF.

This clone showed up just a few times. Other DNA sequences within the sample encode an identical CDR3. The chain carries TRBV3-1 (or the pseudogene TRBV3-2) and TRBJ2-5; no clear D. Per germline, CDR1 LGHDT and CDR2 YNNKEL (reference sequence). The CDR3 loop spans 12 amino acids. V lost 1 base and J 3 bases, leaving 3 bases between the germline ends. The DNA of the CDR3 is TGTGCCAGCAGCCAAGCTGAAGAGACCCAGTACTTC. Translating it yields CASSQAEETQYF.

The chain couples TRBV5-4 to TRBJ2-5, with TRBD2 as a possible D gene (6 bases). Trimming took 3 bases from V and 3 from J, leaving 18 bases between them. The CDR3 sequence is 16 residues long. Per germline, CDR1 SGHNT and CDR2 YYREEE (reference sequence). CDR3 sequence reads: CASSSGPFQREETQYF. Here the CDR3 DNA reads TGTGCCAGCAGCTCGGGACCTTTCCAGCGGGAAGAGACCCAGTACTTC.

V usage is TRBV6-5 and J usage is TRBJ1-5; 9 nucleotides align to TRBD1. Germline V gives CDR1 MNHEY, CDR2 SVGAGI. CDR3 size: 16 residues. The ends lost 2 bases at V and 0 bases at J; junction bases unmatched: 2. CDR3 amino acids: CASSYPDRGSNQPQHF. The CDR3, as DNA: TGTGCCAGCAGTTACCCGGACAGGGGTAGCAATCAGCCCCAGCATTTT.

The gene calls are TRBV5-6 and TRBJ2-3, with D perhaps TRBD2 (5 bases). CDR1 and CDR2 from the germline V gene are SGHDT and YYEEEE. V lost 4 bases, J lost 4 bases, and 16 bases lay in between. This CDR3 contains 15 residues. CDR3 nucleotide sequence: TGTGCCAGCAGCAACGGACCGGGGTTTGCAGATACGCAGTATTTT. Residues: CASSNGPGFADTQYF.

The chain joins TRBV11-2 to TRBJ2-4, with TRBD2 as a possible D gene (5 bases). Germline CDR1 is SGHAT and CDR2 is FQNNGV. The CDR3 is 16 amino acids. Trimming pared 5 bases from V and 0 bases from J, leaving 14 bases between. The CDR3 DNA reads as TGTGCCAGCAGCGTACTCCGACTACTAGCCAAAAACATTCAGTACTTC. This translates into CASSVLRLLAKNIQYF.

The chain recombines TRBV19 with TRBJ2-2; 8 nucleotides line up with TRBD2. This CDR3 contains 15 residues. The germline gives CDR1 LNHDA, CDR2 SQIVND (reference sequence). V lost 2 bases and J lost 4; bases outside the gene matches: 3. CDR3 protein: CASSIQRGSTGELFF. The CDR3 DNA reads as TGTGCCAGTAGTATACAGCGGGGGTCCACCGGGGAGCTGTTTTTT.

This clone was seen just once. The chain carries TRBV5-4 and TRBJ1-2; 9 nucleotides align to TRBD1. Trimming removed 4 bases from V and 14 bases from J; junction bases left unmatched: 12. The CDR3 length is 13 residues. In germline, CDR1 is SGHNT, CDR2 YYREEE (reference sequence). The CDR3 spells CASSQGQGRTPTF. The CDR3 DNA reads as TGTGCCAGCAGCCAGGGACAGGGACGGACTCCAACCTTC.

V is TRBV7-9 and J is TRBJ2-1, with 12 nucleotides matching TRBD2. V trimming: 1 base; J trimming: 4 bases; junction bases outside the gene matches: 8. This CDR3 is built from 18 residues. Germline CDR1 and CDR2: SEHNR and FQNEAQ (reference sequence). CDR3 DNA sequence: TGTGCCAGCAGCTTAGGGACTCTAGCGGGGGGGAGGTACAATGAGCAGTTCTTC. Protein product: CASSLGTLAGGRYNEQFF.

This sequence joins TRBV7-3 and TRBJ1-6; TRBD1 agrees at 11 bases. V lost 3 bases, J lost 8 bases, and 3 bases stayed unmatched. This CDR3 is 15 amino acids long. Germline loops: CDR1 SGHTA, CDR2 FQGTGA. CDR3 nucleotide sequence: TGTGCCAGCAGCTTCGGACAGGGGGCTGATTCACCCCTCCACTTT. Translating it yields CASSFGQGADSPLHF.

V usage is TRBV7-2 and J usage is TRBJ1-1; D may be TRBD1 (6 bases). The V gene's germline CDR1 is SGHTA and CDR2 FQGNSA. This CDR3 has 14 residues. Trimming cost V 2 bases and J 1 base, with 8 bases left between them. The CDR3, as DNA: TGTGCCAGCAGCTTATGGGGGCAGAACACTGAAGCTTTCTTT. This sequence encodes CASSLWGQNTEAFF.

The CDR3 loop reads CASSADRGDTEAFF. Written as DNA, the CDR3 is TGTGCCAGCAGCGCGGACAGGGGGGACACTGAAGCTTTCTTT. The chain combines TRBV9 with TRBJ1-1; 10 bases fit TRBD1. Germline assignment: CDR1 SGDLS and CDR2 YYNGEE. The CDR3 covers 14 residues. The J segment lost 3 bases and the V segment lost 3 bases, leaving 2 bases of the junction unmatched. Drawing the rest from reference TRBV9 and TRBJ1-1, the complete variable domain is DSGVTQTPKHLITATGQRVTLRCSPRSGDLSVYWYQQSLDQGLQFLIQYYNGEERAKGNILERFSAQQFPDLHSELNLSSLELGDSALYFCASSADRGDTEAFFGQGTRLTVV.

This chain uses TRBV5-1 with TRBJ2-3, with D maybe TRBD2 (7 bases). V gave up 0 bases and J gave up 5 bases, with 10 bases separating them. Germline V lookup: CDR1 SGHRS, CDR2 YFSETQ. The CDR3 covers 14 residues. The chain's CDR3 is CASSLEGGRDTQYF. In DNA, the CDR3 is TGCGCCAGCAGCTTGGAGGGGGGGCGAGATACGCAGTATTTT.